This T cell receptor beta chain is drawn from a study of blood T cell repertoires in COVID-19. Across the whole study: COVID-19 samples collected from the United States, Italy and Spain covered acute and convalescent phases. The analysed material was cDNA or gDNA that came from T cells, B-cell-depleted T cells, or PBMCs.

Authors' processing steps: Amplification of reference gene primers was used by the study to estimate nucleated cell counts. Repertoires were generated with immunoSEQ multiplex PCR, while TCRdb's copy carries only in-frame clones and drops some. The DNA gave D and trimming, while V, J and clone size come from that table. The sample records some 320,000 clones, roughly 89% being singletons. This CDR3 is built from 17 residues. Between the trimmed V and J ends, which lost 0 bases and 4 bases, there was a span of 19 bases. Germline V gene lookup returns CDR1 SGHNT and CDR2 YYREEE (reference sequence). Cohort allocation depended upon clinical history that participants reported.

This sequence originates from a woman aged 50 to 65 who had been exposed to COVID-19. The gene calls are TRBV5-4 and TRBJ1-2; maybe TRBD1 (6 bases). The sequencing input was PBMCs or T cells enriched from blood (not recorded which). The DNA of the CDR3 is TGTGCCAGCAGCTTGGACGTCGGGGGGCGTATGGGCTATGGCTACACCTTC. Residues: CASSLDVGGRMGYGYTF.